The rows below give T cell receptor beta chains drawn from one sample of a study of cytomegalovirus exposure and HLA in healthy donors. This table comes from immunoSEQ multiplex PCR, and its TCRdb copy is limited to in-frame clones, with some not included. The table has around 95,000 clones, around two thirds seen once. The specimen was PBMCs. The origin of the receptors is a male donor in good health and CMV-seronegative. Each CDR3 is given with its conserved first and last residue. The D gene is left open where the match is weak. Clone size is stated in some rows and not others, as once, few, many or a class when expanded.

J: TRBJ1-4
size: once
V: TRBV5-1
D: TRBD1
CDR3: CASSRDRLTEKLFF
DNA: TGCGCCAGCAGTAGGGACAGATTAACCGAAAAACTGTTTTTT

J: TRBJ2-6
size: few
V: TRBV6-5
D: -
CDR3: CASRVQGSGANVLTF
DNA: TGTGCCAGCAGGGTACAGGGATCTGGGGCCAACGTCCTGACTTTC

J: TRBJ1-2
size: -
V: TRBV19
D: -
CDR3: CAGRRGSSGYTF
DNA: TGTGCCGGCCGCCGAGGCAGCTCTGGCTACACCTTC

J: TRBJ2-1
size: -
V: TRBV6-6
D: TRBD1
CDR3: CASSPQGSYNEQFF
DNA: TGTGCCAGCAGTCCACAGGGGTCATACAATGAGCAGTTCTTC

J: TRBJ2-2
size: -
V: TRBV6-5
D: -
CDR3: CASSTGGSTGELFF
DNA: TGTGCCAGCAGCACCGGTGGGAGCACCGGGGAGCTGTTTTTT

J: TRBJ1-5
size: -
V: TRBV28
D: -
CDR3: CASSSFNQPQHF
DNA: TGTGCCAGCAGTTCCTTCAATCAGCCCCAGCATTTT

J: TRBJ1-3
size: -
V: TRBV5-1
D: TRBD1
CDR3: CASSARSGGAVFTGNTIYF
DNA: TGCGCCAGCAGCGCGAGATCAGGGGGCGCAGTTTTTACTGGAAACACCATATATTTT

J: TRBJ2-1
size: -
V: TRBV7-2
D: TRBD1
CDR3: CASSLVSGGQNEQFF
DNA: TGTGCCTCCAGCTTAGTATCAGGGGGCCAGAATGAGCAGTTCTTC

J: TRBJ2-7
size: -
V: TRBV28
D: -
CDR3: CASSPGTWSSYEQYF
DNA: TGTGCCAGCAGTCCCGGGACTTGGAGCTCCTACGAGCAGTACTTC

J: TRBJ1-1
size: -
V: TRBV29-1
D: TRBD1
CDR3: CSVDGTGGTEAFF
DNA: TGCAGCGTTGATGGGACAGGGGGCACTGAAGCTTTCTTT

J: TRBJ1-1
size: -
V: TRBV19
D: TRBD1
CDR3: CASSIPGGWSEAFF
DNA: TGTGCCAGTAGTATCCCAGGGGGTTGGTCTGAAGCTTTCTTT

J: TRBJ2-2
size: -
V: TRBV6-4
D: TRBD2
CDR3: CASSTVGGAHTGELFF
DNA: TGTGCCAGCAGTACCGTCGGGGGGGCCCACACCGGGGAGCTGTTTTTT

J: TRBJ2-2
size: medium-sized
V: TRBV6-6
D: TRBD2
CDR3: CASSYLAGEATGELFF
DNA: TGTGCCAGCAGTTACCTAGCGGGAGAGGCCACCGGGGAGCTGTTTTTT

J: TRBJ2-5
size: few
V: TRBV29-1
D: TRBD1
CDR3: CSVVGQGEPETQYF
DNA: TGCAGCGTGGTAGGACAGGGAGAGCCAGAGACCCAGTACTTC

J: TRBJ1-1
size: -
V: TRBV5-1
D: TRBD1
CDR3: CASKGTGGSEAFF
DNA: TGCGCCAGCAAGGGGACAGGGGGCTCTGAAGCTTTCTTT

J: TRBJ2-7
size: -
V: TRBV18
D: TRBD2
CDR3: CASSPFGLAVSYEQYF
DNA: TGTGCCAGCTCACCATTTGGACTAGCGGTGTCCTACGAGCAGTACTTC

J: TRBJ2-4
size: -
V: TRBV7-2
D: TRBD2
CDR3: CASSPWGLAGDPKNIQYF
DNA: TGTGCCAGCAGCCCCTGGGGATTGGCGGGAGACCCCAAAAACATTCAGTACTTC

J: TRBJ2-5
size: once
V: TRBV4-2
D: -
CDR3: CASSQEGATGQETQYF
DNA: TGTGCCAGCAGCCAAGAAGGAGCTACGGGGCAAGAGACCCAGTACTTC

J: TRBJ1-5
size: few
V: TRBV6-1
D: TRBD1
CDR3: CASSATRGQEEQPQHF
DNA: TGTGCCAGCAGTGCAACTAGGGGGCAAGAGGAGCAGCCCCAGCATTTT

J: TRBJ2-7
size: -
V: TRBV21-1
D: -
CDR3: CASSKEGLAGGYEQYF
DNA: TGTGCCAGCAGCAAAGAAGGACTAGCGGGGGGATACGAGCAGTACTTC